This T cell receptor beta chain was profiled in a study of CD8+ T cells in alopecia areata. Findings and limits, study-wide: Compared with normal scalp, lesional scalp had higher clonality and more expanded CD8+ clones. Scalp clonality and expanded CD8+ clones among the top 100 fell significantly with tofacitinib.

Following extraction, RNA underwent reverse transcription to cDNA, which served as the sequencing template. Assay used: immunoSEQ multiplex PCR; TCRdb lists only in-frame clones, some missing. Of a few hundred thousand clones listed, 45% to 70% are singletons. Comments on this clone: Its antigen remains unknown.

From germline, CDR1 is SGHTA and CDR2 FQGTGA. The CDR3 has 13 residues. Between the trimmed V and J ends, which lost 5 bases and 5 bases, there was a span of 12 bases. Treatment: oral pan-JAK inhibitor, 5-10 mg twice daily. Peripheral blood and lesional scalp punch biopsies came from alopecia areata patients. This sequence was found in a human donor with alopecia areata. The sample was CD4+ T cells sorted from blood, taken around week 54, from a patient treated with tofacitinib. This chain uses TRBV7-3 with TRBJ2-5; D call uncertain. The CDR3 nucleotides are TGTGCCAGCAGCAGTGGACCTTTGGAGACCCAGTACTTC. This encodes CASSSGPLETQYF.